The present entry profiles one T cell receptor beta chain with its context. What it binds is not known. This specimen belongs to a study of cytomegalovirus exposure and HLA in healthy donors. This CDR3 has 15 amino acids. The germline CDR1 and CDR2 sequences are SGHVS and FNYEAQ. V lost 1 base, J lost 3 bases, and 4 bases stayed unmatched. Study results and limitations: Despite most TCR sequences being rare, some public TCRs occurred in many donors.

Profiling relied on immunoSEQ multiplex PCR, and the TCRdb table lists in-frame clones only, not all of them. This table has about 130,000 clones, 80% to 90% appearing once. This sequence joins TRBV7-6 and TRBJ2-7; 9 nucleotides match TRBD1. The sample taken for sequencing was PBMCs. This sequence was found in a woman in her late teens or twenties in good health and CMV-seronegative. The CDR3 DNA sequence: TGTGCCAGCAGCTTAGGAGGGACAGGGTACTACGAGCAGTACTTC. Translation: CASSLGGTGYYEQYF.